These 28 T cell receptor beta chains share one sample of origin, sequenced in a study of cytomegalovirus exposure and HLA in healthy donors. The PCR contained 60 Vbeta and 13 Jbeta primers. Generated by immunoSEQ multiplex PCR, the TCRdb table keeps only in-frame clones and is missing some. Of about 190,000 clones in the sample, roughly 80% were seen once. Source material: PBMCs. These receptors all come from a man aged 35 to 55 in good health and CMV-seropositive.

With regard to this clone: In the same sample, other DNA sequences code for this CDR3. The chain combines TRBV4-3 with TRBJ1-2; D call uncertain. The CDR3 extends over 14 amino acids. Germline assignment: CDR1 LGHNA and CDR2 YSLEER. V was cut by 0 bases and J by 2 bases, with 7 bases left in between. CDR3 amino acids: CASSQDRGNYGYTF. The CDR3 nucleotides are TGCGCCAGCAGCCAAGATCGAGGGAACTATGGCTACACCTTC.

This chain joins TRBV2 and TRBJ2-7; 8 nucleotides line up with TRBD1. This CDR3 has 13 amino acids. Germline CDR1 SNHLY, CDR2 FYNNEI. V was clipped by 7 bases and J by 5 bases; unmatched bases: 7. The DNA of the CDR3 is TGTGCCAGCAACAGGGGGTCTCTGAACGAGCAGTACTTC. This encodes CASNRGSLNEQYF. Variable domain in full (rest from reference TRBV2 and TRBJ2-7): EPEVTQTPSHQVTQMGQEVILRCVPISNHLYFYWYRQILGQKVEFLVSFYNNEISEKSEIFDDQFSVERPDGSNFTLKIRSTKLEDSAMYFCASNRGSLNEQYFGPGTRLTVT.

This chain uses TRBV19 with TRBJ1-5, with 7 nucleotides matching TRBD1. V trimming: 5 bases; J trimming: 1 base; junction bases outside the gene matches: 8. Germline V gene lookup returns CDR1 LNHDA and CDR2 SQIVND (reference sequence). There are 16 residues in the CDR3. The DNA for the CDR3 is TGTGCCAGTAGTTTACAGGGGAGCTTAAGCAATCAGCCCCAGCATTTT. Its protein product is CASSLQGSLSNQPQHF. The whole variable domain, remainder taken from reference TRBV19 and TRBJ1-5, is DGGITQSPKYLFRKEGQNVTLSCEQNLNHDAMYWYRQDPGQGLRLIYYSQIVNDFQKGDIAEGYSVSREKKESFPLTVTSAQKNPTAFYLCASSLQGSLSNQPQHFGDGTRLSIL.

This chain uses TRBV12-5 with TRBJ2-3, with 11 bases lining up with TRBD2. V gave up 4 bases and J gave up 2 bases; unmatched junction bases: 2. This CDR3 has 15 amino acids. CDR1 LGHNT and CDR2 FRNRAP come from the germline V gene. The CDR3 region is CASGSGLAATDTQYF. As DNA, the CDR3 is TGTGCTAGTGGTTCGGGACTAGCGGCCACAGATACGCAGTATTTT.

CDR3 bases: TGTGCCAGCAGACGACAGGGTCTGAACACTGAAGCTTTCTTT. Its translation: CASRRQGLNTEAFF. The chain links TRBV28 to TRBJ1-1, with TRBD1 identical over 7 bases. The germline CDR1 and CDR2 sequences are MDHEN and SYDVKM. Unmatched junction bases numbered 4, after V lost 6 bases and J lost 0 bases. This CDR3 has 14 residues. Full variable domain (rest looked up from reference TRBV28 and TRBJ1-1): DVKVTQSSRYLVKRTGEKVFLECVQDMDHENMFWYRQDPGLGLRLIYFSYDVKMKEKGDIPEGYSVSREKKERFSLILESASTNQTSMYLCASRRQGLNTEAFFGQGTRLTVV.

The chain links TRBV27 to TRBJ2-2; the D gene is possibly TRBD2 (5 bases). Between the trimmed V and J ends, which lost 5 bases and 2 bases, there was a span of 12 bases. Germline V gene data show CDR1 as MNHEY and CDR2 as SMNVEV (reference sequence). The CDR3 totals 15 residues. CDR3 bases: TGTGCCAGCAGTGAGAGGACTTTTAACACCGGGGAGCTGTTTTTT. It codes for CASSERTFNTGELFF.

This clone was detected a few times. V is TRBV11-2 and J is TRBJ1-2; TRBD1 matches 11 bases. The CDR3 is 19 residues long. Germline V gene sequence: CDR1 SGHAT, CDR2 FQNNGV. The ends lost 5 bases at V and 4 bases at J; junction bases unmatched: 18. CDR3 amino acids: CASSRTGTGGYTSIYGYTF. The CDR3 bases are TGTGCCAGCAGCCGAACCGGGACAGGGGGATACACCTCAATCTATGGCTACACCTTC.

This chain connects TRBV27 to TRBJ2-7, with a possible D match to TRBD1 (6 bases). Germline CDR1 reads MNHEY; CDR2 reads SMNVEV (reference sequence). V shed 8 bases and J shed 1 base, with 12 bases lying between them. The CDR3 length is 13 residues. The CDR3 region has the DNA TGTGCCAGCGGCAGGACAGCTTCCTACGAGCAGTACTTC. This gives the protein CASGRTASYEQYF.

V is TRBV6-1 and J is TRBJ1-5; a possible D gene is TRBD1 (6 bases). The CDR3 covers 14 residues. The germline V gene has CDR1 MNHNS and CDR2 SASEGT. Trimming cost V 4 bases and J 10 bases, with 17 bases left between them. The CDR3 sequence is CASSGTGTSHPQHF. CDR3 DNA sequence: TGTGCCAGCAGTGGAACAGGGACCTCCCACCCCCAGCATTTT.

The chain carries TRBV4-3 and TRBJ2-2; D not certain. Germline CDR1 LGHNA, CDR2 YSLEER. This CDR3 is built from 15 residues. V gave up 0 bases and J gave up 1 base, with 6 bases separating them. In nucleotides, the CDR3 is TGCGCCAGCAGCCAAGATTTCAGGAACACCGGGGAGCTGTTTTTT. Translation gives CASSQDFRNTGELFF.

The chain is built from TRBV28 and TRBJ2-1; no definite D call. Per the germline V gene, CDR1 is MDHEN and CDR2 is SYDVKM. CDR3 length equals 12 residues. V lost 5 bases to trimming and J lost 8 bases, with 10 bases between them. This chain's CDR3 is CASSPTGYEQFF. CDR3 DNA: TGTGCCAGCAGTCCAACGGGTTATGAGCAGTTCTTC.

This clone was found a few times. The rearrangement uses TRBV9 and TRBJ2-7; D might be TRBD1 (6 bases). The germline V and J ends were trimmed by 3 bases and 1 base, with 8 bases remaining between them. Germline CDR1 SGDLS, CDR2 YYNGEE. CDR3 length: 13 amino acids. This CDR3 reads CASSATGSYEQYF. CDR3 DNA: TGTGCCAGCAGCGCCACAGGGTCCTACGAGCAGTACTTC.

This clone showed up just once. The chain couples TRBV27 to TRBJ1-2; D may be TRBD1 (5 bases). V was clipped by 10 bases and J by 7 bases, with 16 bases between them. This CDR3 spans 12 amino acids. Germline V lookup: CDR1 MNHEY, CDR2 SMNVEV (reference sequence). This CDR3 is CATREGARGYTF. In nucleotides, the CDR3 is TGTGCCACCCGCGAAGGGGCGCGTGGCTACACCTTC.

The V gene is TRBV5-1, the J gene TRBJ2-1, with 10 bases identical to TRBD1. The CDR3 extends over 15 amino acids. Per germline, CDR1 SGHRS and CDR2 YFSETQ. The V and J ends lost 4 bases and 6 bases, in that order; junction bases with no gene match: 7. The CDR3 nucleotides are TGCGCCAGCAGCCATGGGACAGGGGTCCCCAATGAGCAGTTCTTC. This codes for CASSHGTGVPNEQFF. The full variable domain, completed using reference TRBV5-1 and TRBJ2-1, is KAGVTQTPRYLIKTRGQQVTLSCSPISGHRSVSWYQQTPGQGLQFLFEYFSETQRNKGNFPGRFSGRQFSNSRSEMNVSTLELGDSALYLCASSHGTGVPNEQFFGPGTRLTVL.

The chain links TRBV2 to TRBJ2-2; 12 nucleotides agree with TRBD1. The CDR3 has 15 amino acids. With 6 bases clipped from V and 5 bases from J, the junction kept 4 bases outside the gene matches. Germline CDR1 reads SNHLY; CDR2 reads FYNNEI. This CDR3 is CASRGQGAGTGELFF. The CDR3 nucleotides read TGTGCCAGCAGGGGACAGGGGGCCGGGACCGGGGAGCTGTTTTTT.

J is TRBJ1-2 and V is TRBV9; D remains unclear. This CDR3 has 15 amino acids. Between the trimmed V and J ends, which lost 3 bases and 0 bases, there was a span of 12 bases. Germline CDR1 SGDLS, CDR2 YYNGEE. The CDR3 loop reads CASSDKGASNYGYTF. CDR3 sequence (DNA): TGTGCCAGCAGCGACAAGGGAGCCTCTAACTATGGCTACACCTTC.

V is TRBV9 and J is TRBJ2-5, with a tentative D call TRBD2 (7 bases). The CDR3 is 14 residues long. The V gene's germline CDR1 is SGDLS and CDR2 YYNGEE. Trimming took 4 bases from V and 0 from J, leaving 10 bases between them. CDR3 amino acids: CASSRGGYQETQYF. CDR3 bases: TGTGCCAGCAGCAGGGGGGGGTACCAAGAGACCCAGTACTTC.

The chain uses TRBV27 and TRBJ2-7; 9 bases align to TRBD1. Germline CDR1 is MNHEY and CDR2 is SMNVEV (reference sequence). V shed 6 bases, J shed 9 bases, and the junction held 9 bases outside the gene matches. This CDR3 has 13 residues. The CDR3: CASSSGTGLPQYF. The CDR3 DNA sequence: TGTGCCAGCAGCTCCGGGACAGGGCTCCCGCAGTACTTC.

The gene calls are TRBV5-6 and TRBJ2-3, with D maybe TRBD2 (6 bases). V lost 0 bases and J 1 base, leaving 9 bases between the germline ends. This CDR3 comprises 15 residues. Germline CDR1 and CDR2: SGHDT and YYEEEE. The CDR3 sequence is CASSLGRDRTDTQYF. CDR3 in DNA: TGTGCCAGCAGCTTGGGGAGGGACCGCACAGATACGCAGTATTTT.

Notes on this clone: At one end, the junction sequence differs from germline, possibly due to a read error. The chain recombines TRBV7-2 with TRBJ1-5, with TRBD1 identical over 10 bases. CDR3 length equals 15 residues. CDR1 and CDR2 (germline): SGHTA, FQGNSA. CDR3 amino acids: CASKWGQGRNQPQHF. Written as DNA, the CDR3 is TGTGCCAGCAAATGGGGACAGGGGCGCAACCAGCCCCAGCATTTT.

The chain links TRBV13 to TRBJ1-5; D might be TRBD1 (5 bases). There are 14 residues in the CDR3. Per germline, CDR1 PRHDT and CDR2 FYEKMQ (reference sequence). The V end lost 3 bases, the J end lost 7 bases, and 13 bases lay between the germline ends. In DNA form, the CDR3 reads TGTGCCAGCAGCTTGGGTCGGGGGAGGCAGCCCCAGCATTTT. Encoded protein: CASSLGRGRQPQHF.

The chain links TRBV18 to TRBJ2-1; 9 bases are a match to TRBD1. In germline, CDR1 is KGHSH, CDR2 LQKENI. Germline trimming cut 6 bases from V and 6 bases from J; bases unmatched to any gene: 9. This CDR3 spans 15 amino acids. CDR3 nucleotide sequence: TGTGCCAGCTCGCCTGGGACAGGGTCCCTCAATGAGCAGTTCTTC. This encodes CASSPGTGSLNEQFF.

The chain combines TRBV7-2 with TRBJ2-5; D remains unclear. The V gene's germline CDR1 is SGHTA and CDR2 FQGNSA. Trimming removed 1 base at V and 5 bases at J, with 17 bases between. CDR3 length: 16 residues. In DNA, the CDR3 is TGTGCCAGCAGCTTAGACGGAGCTGGGTCTGGGGAGACCCAGTACTTC. It is translated as CASSLDGAGSGETQYF.

The chain couples TRBV7-2 to TRBJ2-2; tentative D call: TRBD2 (6 bases). Germline CDR1 and CDR2: SGHTA and FQGNSA. V gave up 7 bases and J gave up 0 bases, with 18 bases separating them. The CDR3 loop spans 17 amino acids. The CDR3 DNA is TGTGCCAGCACCTACCGATCTGGCGGGACGAACACCGGGGAGCTGTTTTTT. This encodes CASTYRSGGTNTGELFF.

V gene TRBV28 combines with J gene TRBJ2-7; 7 bases align to TRBD1. The germline CDR1 and CDR2 sequences are MDHEN and SYDVKM. The trim removed 6 bases at V and 2 bases at J, leaving 7 bases unmatched. The CDR3 contains 14 residues. The DNA for the CDR3 is TGTGCCAGCAGCCTACAGGGGAGCGCCTACGAGCAGTACTTC. This codes for CASSLQGSAYEQYF.

V gene TRBV4-1 combines with J gene TRBJ2-7, with 7 bases identical to TRBD1. The CDR3 has 17 amino acids. Germline V gene sequence: CDR1 MGHRA, CDR2 YSYEKL. With 3 bases clipped from V and 3 bases from J, the junction kept 14 bases outside the gene matches. The CDR3 here is CASSQEAGTADIYEQYF. CDR3 sequence (DNA): TGCGCCAGCAGCCAGGAAGCCGGGACAGCAGACATCTACGAGCAGTACTTC.

This clone appeared a few times. The chain links TRBV6-5 to TRBJ1-6; D is undetermined. The germline V gene has CDR1 MNHEY and CDR2 SVGAGI. CDR3 size: 14 residues. The germline V and J ends were trimmed by 6 bases and 6 bases, with 12 bases remaining between them. CDR3 protein: CASSLSVFNSPLHF. CDR3 bases: TGTGCCAGCAGCCTCAGCGTGTTTAATTCACCCCTCCACTTT.

The rearrangement links TRBV5-1 to TRBJ2-7; 8 bases align to TRBD1. Trimming at V came to 4 bases and at J to 7 bases, leaving 7 bases not matched to a gene. Germline CDR1 is SGHRS and CDR2 is YFSETQ. The CDR3 is 13 residues long. CDR3 region: CASSPDRGWEQYF. The CDR3 DNA is TGCGCCAGCAGCCCCGACAGGGGTTGGGAGCAGTACTTC.